The sequence of this TCR beta chain was determined in a study of blood T cell repertoires in COVID-19. About the study: Sources were T cells, B-cell-depleted T cells, or PBMCs; the material itself was cDNA or gDNA.

TCRdb's table, derived via immunoSEQ multiplex PCR, lists solely in-frame clones and lacks some. The sample consists of around 56,000 clones, roughly 90% of them appearing once. V was pared by 0 bases and J by 6 bases, with 6 bases between. The CDR3 has 13 residues. CDR1 and CDR2 from the germline V gene are SGHRS and YFSETQ. This TCR was recovered from a human donor in a cohort sampled during active COVID-19. The chain combines TRBV5-1 with TRBJ2-2; no clear D gene. Sequencing used peripheral blood. The CDR3 loop is CASSLAYSGELFF. The CDR3 DNA reads TGCGCCAGCAGCTTGGCCTATTCCGGGGAGCTGTTTTTT.